This T cell receptor beta chain originates from a study of Graves' ophthalmopathy and Graves' hyperthyroidism (dated by TCRdb to the late 2010s). Background for the entire study: Peripheral blood samples were taken at the time of initial diagnosis, before any treatment was given. In about 6 hyperthyroidism patients, T-cell repertoires of thyroid tissue and blood were compared. The 80 to 100 discovery patients were randomly divided into training and test sets at a 7:3 ratio. An independent validation cohort comprised 18 hyperthyroidism patients and 15 to 17 patients who later progressed from hyperthyroidism to ophthalmopathy. To explore V-J signatures that distinguish ophthalmopathy from hyperthyroidism, a discovery set of about a hundred patients was enrolled, made up of roughly 41 with ophthalmopathy and 55 to 65 with stable hyperthyroidism. Once sampling was done, hyperthyroidism patients were given methimazole at a starting dose of 30 mg daily, while ophthalmopathy patients were given high-dose intravenous methylprednisolone. In total, 120 to 150 blood samples were TCR-sequenced: approximately 40 ophthalmopathy, about 75 hyperthyroidism and roughly 17 hyperthyroidism-to-ophthalmopathy patients. The study used signatures of the TCR beta repertoire to tell Graves' ophthalmopathy apart from Graves' hyperthyroidism and to predict which patients would progress to ophthalmopathy.

TCR beta CDR3 regions were amplified from RNA transcripts for repertoire sequencing. A first-round RT-PCR used HTBI primers with the Qiagen OneStep RT-PCR kit, followed by a second-round multiplex PCR, size selection and purification. Libraries were sequenced on an Illumina HiSeq2000 using paired-end 100 bp reads. On the study's bioinformatics: SOAPnuke was used to process the reads, removing any read that contained adapters or uncalled bases, had a mean Phred below 15, or lacked an exact match to the constant primer or identifier. High-quality paired reads were merged with COPE v1.2.5. Clonotypes were defined as unique nucleotide sequences and were aligned to IMGT TRB V, D and J references using MiTCR v1.1. Analysis was restricted to V-J combinations with a frequency above 0.0001, which covered 99.2% of repertoires. A TCR clonal expansion and chaos score per V-J combination was defined as the ratio of F50 clonal expansion to chaos observed in the TCRdist matrix. Welch's t-statistics and random forest were used to reduce the features to 10 to 15 V-J combinations, which were then used as input to a naive Bayes classifier. Thyroid-blood repertoire similarity was quantified with the Morisita-Horn index. TCRdb reanalyzed the raw reads on its own, using fastp at Q25 for trimming and MiXCR for clone calling, and kept in-frame beta chains. Entries are consolidated by CDR3 protein sequence, retaining the most common genes and DNA. The V and J calls reflect TCRdb's pipeline rather than the authors' work. This sample gives a few hundred thousand distinct CDR3 sequences in total; 15% of them show up just once. Clones ranked in the top ten supply roughly 7% of the sample.

At least ten counts were recorded for this clonotype. Its target antigen remains unknown. No clone much larger than this one lies a single base away; base qualities are absent. The paper as a whole reports these results and caveats: Most expanded thyroid clonotypes with a frequency above 0.001 also appeared in blood, which suggests that blood repertoires may reflect the immune response in the thyroid. In validation, the model predicted ophthalmopathy progression with 70.59% sensitivity and less than 80% specificity; about a dozen predicted patients were CT-confirmed with GO in a median of approximately 6.5 months. No statistical method was used to predetermine the sample size, and group allocation was not hidden from the investigators. In cross-validation, the 13-signature model distinguished ophthalmopathy from stable hyperthyroidism with around 90% sensitivity and about 81% specificity, while in the test set the corresponding values were about 79% and 69%.

Hyperthyroidism was considered stable if no progression to ophthalmopathy occurred within 18 months of follow-up. Hyperthyroidism patients were newly diagnosed, with disease duration under 2 months, and aged 18 to 65 years. Anyone with other autoimmune diseases, uncontrolled infections, pregnancy or lactation was excluded from the study. Clinical symptoms, serum thyroxine, TRAb, thyroid ultrasound and orbital computed tomography were used for diagnosis. Using Ficoll-Paque density gradient centrifugation, PBMCs were isolated from 9 to 10 ml of fresh peripheral blood. Total RNA was extracted with Trizol reagent and quality-checked on an Agilent 2100 Bioanalyzer. Looking up the germline V gene (reference sequence) yields CDR1 SEHNR and CDR2 FQNEAQ. The CDR3, cysteine through phenylalanine, is 15 amino acids long. Only CDR3 DNA remains: 45 bases, in frame from the first base. Trimming costs V 5 bases and J 0 bases, and their ends lie 13 bases apart.

Recombination linked TRBV7-9 to TRBJ1-1; the D gene assignment is ambiguous. The TCR was taken from a woman aged 18-35 years with stable Graves' hyperthyroidism. Donor details come from another sample of the same person, matched by shared clones. Sequenced: peripheral blood. The CDR3 in this case is CASSRRFSMNTEAFF. The bases read TGTGCCAGCAGCCGCAGATTTAGTATGAACACTGAAGCTTTCTTT.